These 16 T cell receptor beta chains were sequenced from one sample in a study of early T cells in non-severe SARS-CoV-2 infection. TCRdb reprocessed the 5' RACE reads with MiXCR, giving one entry per CDR3 protein. The top ten hold 5.5% to 7% of the sample, which has fewer than 80,000 distinct CDR3 sequences, roughly 10% seen once. Sequenced sample: whole blood. The receptors derive from an adult who was a healthcare worker with PCR-confirmed SARS-CoV-2 infection or an uninfected control (not recorded which).

The chain joins TRBV18 to TRBJ2-1; 7 bases map to TRBD2. CDR1 KGHSH and CDR2 LQKENI come from the germline V gene. V dropped 8 bases and J dropped 0; count of bases not matched to a gene: 7. This CDR3 has 15 residues. This CDR3 reads CASQAGGSSYNEQFF. The CDR3 nucleotides are TGTGCCAGCCAAGCCGGGGGGAGCTCCTACAATGAGCAGTTCTTC.

This clonotype was detected a few times. The V gene is TRBV7-7, the J gene TRBJ2-2; 14 positions match TRBD2. The CDR3 spans 16 residues. Trimming cost V 5 bases and J 3 bases; bases outside gene matches: 2. Germline CDR1 SSHAT, CDR2 FNYEAQ (reference sequence). CDR3 protein: CASSPTSGGDTGELFF. CDR3 coding DNA: TGTGCCAGCAGCCCGACTAGCGGGGGGGACACCGGGGAGCTGTTTTTT.

This clonotype showed up just a few times. This chain links TRBV6-1 with TRBJ2-1, with D perhaps TRBD2 (5 bases). The germline CDR1 and CDR2 sequences are MNHNS and SASEGT. This CDR3 comprises 16 residues. Trimming left V 5 bases short and J 3 bases short, with 17 bases between. CDR3 region: CASSKPGGLSYNEQFF. The DNA of the CDR3 is TGTGCCAGCAGTAAACCCGGTGGACTCAGCTACAATGAGCAGTTCTTC.

The chain uses TRBV5-1 and TRBJ2-1; 10 bases agree with TRBD2. V trimming: 4 bases; J trimming: 6 bases; junction bases outside the gene matches: 10. The CDR3 has 16 residues. Germline assignment: CDR1 SGHRS and CDR2 YFSETQ. The CDR3, as DNA: TGCGCCAGCAGCGGGAGGGCAGCGGGAGGGCCCAATGAGCAGTTCTTC. Residues: CASSGRAAGGPNEQFF.

There are many counts of this clonotype. V gene TRBV11-2 combines with J gene TRBJ2-1; D call uncertain. The germline V gene has CDR1 SGHAT and CDR2 FQNNGV. Trimming removed 2 bases from V and 8 bases from J, with 16 bases in between. The CDR3 contains 15 residues. CDR3 sequence (DNA): TGTGCCAGCAGCTTAAATGCGCGCGGTGGGGATGAGCAGTTCTTC. Amino acids: CASSLNARGGDEQFF.

This sequence joins TRBV20-1 and TRBJ2-7; D not resolved. The germline V and J ends were trimmed by 3 bases and 9 bases, with 3 bases remaining between them. Germline lookup yields CDR1 DFQATT and CDR2 SNEGSKA (reference sequence). The CDR3 spans 8 residues. The CDR3 sequence is CSARRQYF. The CDR3 DNA sequence: TGCAGTGCTAGGAGGCAGTACTTC.

This clonotype was found many times. The chain employs TRBV5-1 and TRBJ2-5; D is uncertain. This CDR3 comprises 12 residues. V was clipped by 0 bases and J by 1 base, with 1 base between them. Looked up from germline, CDR1 is SGHRS and CDR2 is YFSETQ. As DNA, the CDR3 is TGCGCCAGCAGCTTGGCCCAAGAGACCCAGTACTTC. It is translated as CASSLAQETQYF.

This rearrangement joins TRBV15 to TRBJ1-1; no definite D call. Trimming cost V 0 bases and J 7 bases, with 12 bases left between them. The CDR3 consists of 14 residues. CDR1 and CDR2 from the germline V gene are LNHNV and YYDKDF (reference sequence). This CDR3 reads CATSRDWDGGEAFF. CDR3 nucleotide sequence: TGTGCCACCAGCAGAGATTGGGATGGTGGTGAAGCTTTCTTT.

There are many counts of this clonotype. The genes are TRBV9 and TRBJ2-1, with D perhaps matching TRBD2 (5 bases). Germline CDR1 and CDR2: SGDLS and YYNGEE. The V gene lost 2 bases and the J gene lost 5 bases, with 20 bases spanning the gap. The CDR3 extends over 17 amino acids. The CDR3 bases are TGTGCCAGCAGCGTCAAATCGGTCCTCCACGGGGACAATGAGCAGTTCTTC. Its protein product is CASSVKSVLHGDNEQFF.

V and J are TRBV12-3 or TRBV12-4 and TRBJ1-5, with a possible D match to TRBD1 (6 bases). This CDR3 region has 14 residues. V gave up 3 bases and J gave up 6 bases, with 12 bases separating them. As DNA, the CDR3 is TGTGCCAGCAGTTTTCTACAGGGCATTCAGCCCCAGCATTTT. Protein: CASSFLQGIQPQHF.

This clonotype has more than one count but fewer than ten. The gene calls are TRBV5-4 and TRBJ1-1; D unclear. V lost 3 bases to trimming and J lost 10 bases, with 13 bases between them. The CDR3 contains 12 residues. Germline assignment: CDR1 SGHNT and CDR2 YYREEE (reference sequence). CDR3: CASSYPSGGAFF. The CDR3 DNA sequence: TGTGCCAGCAGCTACCCCAGCGGAGGAGCTTTCTTT. The whole variable domain, remainder taken from reference TRBV5-4 and TRBJ1-1, is ETGVTQSPTHLIKTRGQQVTLRCSSQSGHNTVSWYQQALGQGPQFIFQYYREEENGRGNFPPRFSGLQFPNYSSELNVNALELDDSALYLCASSYPSGGAFFGQGTRLTVV.

This clonotype has a handful of counts. V and J are TRBV20-1 and TRBJ2-1, with D hard to call. Germline-derived CDR1 and CDR2 are DFQATT and SNEGSKA (reference sequence). This CDR3 contains 14 residues. The V end was cut by 1 base, the J end by 9 bases, with 16 bases between. DNA for the CDR3: TGCAGTGCTAGAGCAATGATAGGACCGCCTGAGCAGTTCTTC. The encoded protein is CSARAMIGPPEQFF.

This chain links TRBV7-3 with TRBJ2-2; D remains ambiguous. Germline CDR1 is SGHTA and CDR2 is FQGTGA. The CDR3 contains 16 residues. With 0 bases removed from V and 1 base from J, the gap between germline ends came to 9 bases. CDR3: CASSLTGTMNTGELFF. The CDR3 coding sequence is TGTGCCAGCAGCTTAACGGGAACAATGAACACCGGGGAGCTGTTTTTT.

This chain connects TRBV7-2 to TRBJ1-4; no clear D gene. Between the trimmed V and J ends, which lost 5 bases and 3 bases, there was a span of 10 bases. This CDR3 has 14 residues. In germline, CDR1 is SGHTA, CDR2 FQGNSA. This chain's CDR3 is CASSPFGPNEKLFF. CDR3 DNA: TGTGCCAGCAGCCCCTTTGGGCCTAATGAAAAACTGTTTTTT.

This clonotype appeared a few times. This chain links TRBV29-1 with TRBJ2-2; 7 bases fit TRBD1. V shed 7 bases and J 4 bases; nucleotides not matched to a gene: 12. The V gene's germline CDR1 is SQVTM and CDR2 ANQGSEA. The CDR3 covers 15 residues. The CDR3 nucleotides read TGCAGCGCAAGACCCCCGGGACAGTCCACCGGGGAGCTGTTTTTT. Protein sequence: CSARPPGQSTGELFF.

The V gene is TRBV7-3, the J gene TRBJ2-3; 7 nucleotides line up with TRBD1. Losses at the gene ends were 8 bases for V and 4 bases for J; bases not matched to a gene: 15. The CDR3 sequence is 16 residues long. CDR1 and CDR2 from the germline V gene are SGHTA and FQGTGA. The CDR3 is CASSAAGRQGADTQYF. The CDR3 DNA reads TGTGCCAGCTCCGCGGCCGGCCGACAGGGAGCAGATACGCAGTATTTT.